Listed below are T cell receptor beta chains from one sample, sequenced in a study of blood T cell repertoires in COVID-19. Using immunoSEQ multiplex PCR, the repertoire was profiled, and TCRdb retains in-frame clones only, with some absent. Altogether under 150,000 clones are present, roughly 82% being singletons, with the ten largest covering around 12%. The sample comprised peripheral blood. These receptors all come from a man older than 75 with acute or convalescent COVID-19. Both conserved end residues are part of each CDR3. Clone sizes are given selectively: once, few, many, or a class where the clone is expanded.

clone_size	v_call	j_call	cdr3_aa
-	TRBV18	TRBJ2-3	CASSDGQSASDTQYF
-	TRBV7-3	TRBJ2-2	CASSVTGAGELFF
-	TRBV14	TRBJ2-1	CASSLRPRGEQFF
-	TRBV5-1	TRBJ2-1	CASSLGWTSVGNEQFF
-	TRBV5-1	TRBJ1-2	CASSLAEQGWSGYTF
-	TRBV6-5	TRBJ2-6	CASRNDRAGANVLTF
once	TRBV2	TRBJ1-6	CASSASGGGLGPPLHF
few	TRBV2	TRBJ2-1	CASSGQGASEQFF
few	TRBV28	TRBJ1-3	CASSLFVTGAGNTIYF
-	TRBV5-4	TRBJ1-5	CASSFSGEQPQHF
-	TRBV7-2	TRBJ2-3	CASSLTTATDTQYF
few	TRBV6-5	TRBJ2-6	CASSPSDSGANVLTF
-	TRBV7-2	TRBJ1-6	CASSFKGQGNSPLHF
-	TRBV15	TRBJ2-7	CATSRGPGLGYEQYF
once	TRBV9	TRBJ1-4	CASSATGGEAEKLFF
once	TRBV19	TRBJ2-5	CASKLAGGQTQYF
-	TRBV19	TRBJ1-1	CASSIGVGLRPRNTEAFF
-	TRBV19	TRBJ2-7	CASSIETRGRDEQYF
-	TRBV11-2	TRBJ2-1	CASSFTTSGEQFF
-	TRBV10-3	TRBJ2-5	CAISGGGETQYF
few	TRBV19	TRBJ1-3	CASRTGTGSGNTIYF
-	TRBV18	TRBJ2-1	CASSPRLAGKSYNEQFF
-	TRBV6-1	TRBJ1-4	CASSERGATRKLFF
-	TRBV28	TRBJ1-2	CASSQTTGSYGYTF
-	TRBV11-2	TRBJ1-2	CASSWGGKSYGYTF
once	TRBV27	TRBJ1-5	CASSPRFGNQPQHF
-	TRBV18	TRBJ2-2	CASSPLQDGELFF
-	TRBV5-6	TRBJ1-3	CASSQVPGQVSGNTIYF
-	TRBV6-2/TRBV6-3	TRBJ2-6	CASSTGVGANVLTF
once	TRBV5-1	TRBJ2-2	CASSSSLLAGGINTGELFF
few	TRBV10-3	TRBJ1-3	CATATVPGNTIYF
-	TRBV11-3	TRBJ2-5	CASSLGTGPQETQYF
-	TRBV6-5	TRBJ2-3	CASRIPGGTDTQYF
-	TRBV27	TRBJ2-1	CASSGTAAWVPNEQFF
-	TRBV6-2/TRBV6-3	TRBJ2-3	CASSYLLGYTDTQYF
-	TRBV12-5	TRBJ1-2	CASGTGANYGYTF
-	TRBV12-3/TRBV12-4	TRBJ2-5	CASRKQGKTQYF